The T cell receptor beta chain under discussion was sequenced for a study of blood T cell repertoires in COVID-19. About the research overall: Material from acute and convalescent COVID-19 was sourced from the United States, Italy and Spain. T cells, B-cell-depleted T cells, or PBMCs provided the cDNA or gDNA that served as material.

To note about this clone: The junction and the germline gene differ at one end; a read error may be behind it.

In the original analysis: Reference gene primer amplification yielded estimated nucleated cell counts. TCRdb's table, derived via immunoSEQ multiplex PCR, lists solely in-frame clones and lacks some. V, J and clone size reflect that table, while D and trimming were determined from the DNA. The sample includes some 190,000 clones, more than 75% seen only once; the top ten take around a sixth. The Seattle site enrolled patients during active infection and followed them longitudinally. CDR1 is DFQATT and CDR2 is SNEGSKA in the germline V gene (reference sequence). The CDR3 runs to 11 residues. The sequence was collected from a person aged 65 to 85 with COVID-19, enrolled during active disease. This sequence joins TRBV20-1 and TRBJ2-1; a possible D gene is TRBD1 (5 bases). Sequenced sample: peripheral blood. The CDR3 here is CSASWGEKGVF. In nucleotides, the CDR3 is TGCAGTGCTAGCTGGGGCGAGAAAGGTGTCTTC.